Listed below are T cell receptor beta chains from one sample, sequenced in a study of Graves' ophthalmopathy and Graves' hyperthyroidism. TCRdb re-analysed the multiplex PCR reads in MiXCR, keeping a single row per CDR3 protein. The sample holds 900,000 to 1,200,000 distinct CDR3 sequences; about two fifths are singletons and the top ten take more than 9.5%. The material sequenced was peripheral blood or thyroid tissue (not recorded which). All receptors derive from an adult man with Graves' hyperthyroidism. Each CDR3 is given without its conserved first and last residue. Each record gives: V gene, J gene, CDR3 protein.

TRBV20-1	TRBJ2-5	SASVRGKGQETQY
TRBV10-3	TRBJ2-7	AISDERVTLYEQY
TRBV10-3	TRBJ1-6	ATLTENSPLH
TRBV9	TRBJ2-2	ASSVLGGAGELF
TRBV24-1	TRBJ1-2	ATSDPSAGSNYGYT
TRBV6-5	TRBJ1-4	ASRPLRTRGYEKLF
TRBV10-3	TRBJ2-7	AISWRTSGRVVQY
TRBV29-1	TRBJ1-3	SVEEGQGRGNTIY
TRBV6-5	TRBJ1-2	ASSYGTNYGYT
TRBV7-2	TRBJ2-7	ASSETGGLHEQY
TRBV5-1	TRBJ2-7	ASSYETGYYEQY
TRBV10-3	TRBJ1-2	AISRAGTANYGYT
TRBV20-1	TRBJ2-5	SARGFWGVRAETQY
TRBV25-1	TRBJ1-4	ASSEPPGRGEAGKLF
TRBV7-9	TRBJ1-1	ASSPLTGTTEAF